The clone carrying this T cell receptor (beta chain) was seen at least ten times. PBMCs stemmed from around 9.3 ml fresh peripheral blood. Amplification yielded TCR beta CDR3 regions, with RNA transcripts as the source. In the first-round RT-PCR of the TCR CDR3, the HTBI primer set was used. TCRdb analysed the multiplex PCR reads with MiXCR anew, one entry per CDR3 protein. The sample yields hundreds of thousands of distinct CDR3 sequences, about 15% seen once. CDR1 MDHEN and CDR2 SYDVKM come from the germline V gene. V lost 7 bases, J lost 1 base, and 11 bases lay in between. There are 14 residues in the CDR3. This entry comes from a study of T cells in Graves' hyperthyroidism and ophthalmopathy.

The origin of this receptor is a woman aged 25 to 45 with Graves' hyperthyroidism that later progressed to Graves' ophthalmopathy. Sequences were obtained from blood. This chain uses TRBV28 with TRBJ1-5; D is unresolved. The CDR3 DNA sequence: TGTGCCAGCACCGGGGAGACGAGCAATCAGCCCCAGCATTTT. It yields the protein CASTGETSNQPQHF. Supplemented by reference TRBV28 and TRBJ1-5, the full variable domain reads DVKVTQSSRYLVKRTGEKVFLECVQDMDHENMFWYRQDPGLGLRLIYFSYDVKMKEKGDIPEGYSVSREKKERFSLILESASTNQTSMYLCASTGETSNQPQHFGDGTRLSIL.